This entry is about one T cell receptor beta chain. Its antigen is still unknown. This sample is part of a study of cytomegalovirus exposure and HLA in healthy donors. Study findings and constraints: There were a few CMV-associated chains whose specificity for CMV antigens was confirmed in vitro. According to a later analysis, TCR clusters from the first cohort tended to co-occur in the 120 or so validation repertoires. Reportedly, diagnosis of cytomegalovirus status by the classifier showed high specificity and sensitivity. For most TCR sequences rarity was the rule, although some public TCRs occurred in many donors.

Assay: immunoSEQ multiplex PCR; the TCRdb copy retains only in-frame clones and omits some. The sample carries 50,000 or so clones, just under 95% recorded once. Germline V gene data show CDR1 as MRHNA and CDR2 as SNTAGT. Trimming cost V 3 bases and J 10 bases; bases outside gene matches: 3. The length of the CDR3 is 13 residues. The sequenced sample was PBMCs. The genes are TRBV6-4 and TRBJ2-1; 10 bases fit TRBD2. The sequence derives from a man aged 18 to 29 in good health and CMV-seronegative. CDR3 DNA sequence: TGTGCCAGCAGTGAGGCTAGCGGGAGCGAGCAGTTCTTC. This codes for CASSEASGSEQFF.